Listed here is a single TCR beta chain. The data derive from a study of PD-1 blockade in classical Hodgkin lymphoma. Method: immunoSEQ multiplex PCR; TCRdb's copy keeps in-frame clones and lacks some. The repertoire has about 110,000 clones, about 89% of them found once; the top ten carry just under 20%. Every patient was affected by relapse after autologous stem cell transplantation, while exposure to brentuximab vedotin was not uniform. This clonotype was sampled from a human donor with classical Hodgkin lymphoma. This material consisted of peripheral blood mononuclear cells (PBMCs), taken before the second cycle of nivolumab.

The CDR3 region has the DNA TGTGCCAGCGGACCCGGACAGGGGGCCTACGAGCAGTACTTC. It yields the protein CASGPGQGAYEQYF. The chain couples TRBV6-5 to TRBJ2-7; 10 nucleotides align to TRBD1. V lost 8 bases to trimming and J lost 2 bases; unmatched junction nucleotides: 6. The CDR3 has 14 amino acids. Germline values: CDR1 MNHEY, CDR2 SVGAGI.